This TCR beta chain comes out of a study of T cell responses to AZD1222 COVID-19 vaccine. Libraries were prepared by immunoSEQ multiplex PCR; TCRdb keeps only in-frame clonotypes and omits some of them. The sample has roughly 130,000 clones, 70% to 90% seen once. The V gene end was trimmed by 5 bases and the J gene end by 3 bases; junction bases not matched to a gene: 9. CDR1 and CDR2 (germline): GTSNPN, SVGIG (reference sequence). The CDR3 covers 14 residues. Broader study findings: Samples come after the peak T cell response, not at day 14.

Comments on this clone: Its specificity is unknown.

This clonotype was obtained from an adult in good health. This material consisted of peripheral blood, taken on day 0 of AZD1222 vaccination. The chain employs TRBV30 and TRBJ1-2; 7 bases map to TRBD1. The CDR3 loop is CAWHIPGGYYGYTF. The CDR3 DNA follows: TGTGCCTGGCATATACCAGGGGGTTACTATGGCTACACCTTC.